Below, 10 T cell receptor beta chains from the same sample are listed, as sequenced in a study of cytomegalovirus exposure and HLA in healthy donors. Measured with immunoSEQ multiplex PCR; TCRdb has only the in-frame clones, and not every one. The sample holds under 250,000 clones; about 81% are singletons and the top ten take around 1.2%. The specimen was PBMCs. These receptor sequences come from a woman between 25 and 40 years old in good health and CMV-seronegative.

The V call is TRBV4-1, the J call TRBJ2-5; 7 bases are a match to TRBD2. The germline CDR1 and CDR2 sequences are MGHRA and YSYEKL. J was trimmed by 2 bases and V by 1 base; bases with no gene match: 10. The CDR3 extends over 17 amino acids. The CDR3 DNA reads as TGCGCCAGCAGCCAAGGGCCCCAGCGGGGATTACAAGAGACCCAGTACTTC. It codes for CASSQGPQRGLQETQYF.

The rearrangement links TRBV6-1 to TRBJ2-2; D possibly corresponds to TRBD1 (7 bases). The V gene lost 5 bases and the J gene lost 6 bases, with 16 bases spanning the gap. This CDR3 contains 15 residues. Germline V gives CDR1 MNHNS, CDR2 SASEGT. CDR3 sequence: CASSPPAGGSGELFF. The CDR3 DNA sequence: TGTGCCAGCAGTCCCCCAGCAGGGGGGTCCGGGGAGCTGTTTTTT.

The chain employs TRBV7-9 and TRBJ2-3, with 10 positions matching TRBD2. The CDR3 extends over 15 amino acids. J gave up 3 bases and V 5 bases, and 5 bases lay outside the gene matches. Germline loops: CDR1 SEHNR, CDR2 FQNEAQ (reference sequence). DNA for the CDR3: TGTGCCAGCAGCGGCTCTAGCGGGAGTACAGATACGCAGTATTTT. Protein: CASSGSSGSTDTQYF.

The gene calls are TRBV9 and TRBJ2-5; TRBD1 matches 9 bases. The length of the CDR3 is 14 residues. The V gene's germline CDR1 is SGDLS and CDR2 YYNGEE. V dropped 3 bases and J dropped 5; count of bases not matched to a gene: 5. The CDR3 sequence: CASSATGGRETQYF. In DNA, the CDR3 is TGTGCCAGCAGCGCCACAGGGGGCCGGGAGACCCAGTACTTC.

This clone has ten or more counts. This sequence joins TRBV28 and TRBJ2-2, with D possibly being TRBD1 (6 bases). From germline, CDR1 is MDHEN and CDR2 SYDVKM. The V gene lost 7 bases and the J gene lost 4 bases, with 16 bases spanning the gap. The CDR3 length is 15 residues. CDR3 amino acids: CASIRGSLGTGELFF. The DNA for the CDR3 is TGTGCCAGCATCAGGGGATCTTTAGGCACCGGGGAGCTGTTTTTT.

This clone was recorded many times. The gene calls are TRBV7-2 and TRBJ2-2, with TRBD1 identical over 10 bases. CDR1 and CDR2 (germline): SGHTA, FQGNSA. V was clipped by 5 bases and J by 7 bases; unmatched bases: 4. This CDR3 comprises 14 residues. The DNA of the CDR3 is TGTGCCAGCAGCGACAGGGGGCATGGCGGGGAGCTGTTTTTT. Amino acid sequence: CASSDRGHGGELFF.

V usage is TRBV21-1 and J usage is TRBJ1-2; the table assigns TRBD1, which was not confirmed against the DNA. TRBV21-1 is marked as a pseudogene. The CDR3 runs 15 residues. In nucleotides, the CDR3 is TGTGCCAGCACGGGACAGGGGACGGCCAACTATGGCTACACCTTC. Protein: CASTGQGTANYGYTF.

The chain recombines TRBV6-6 with TRBJ2-1; possible D gene TRBD1, 5 bases. The CDR3 runs to 13 residues. Germline V gene sequence: CDR1 MNHNY, CDR2 SVGAGI (reference sequence). Deletions cut 2 bases from V and 12 bases from J, with 14 bases between. The CDR3 protein is CASSYEGRQGQFF. The CDR3 DNA reads as TGTGCCAGCAGTTACGAAGGAAGGCAGGGGCAGTTCTTC.

Note on this clone: The junction departs from germline at one end; a sequencing error may be responsible. The chain employs TRBV7-8 and TRBJ2-3, with D uncertain. The CDR3 is 12 residues long. The germline gives CDR1 SGHVS, CDR2 FQNEAQ. CDR3 coding DNA: TGTGCCAGCAGCTTTAGGAATGGCGGCAGTTTATTT. Its translation is CASSFRNGGSLF.

The chain uses TRBV5-1 and TRBJ1-1; the D is unclear. Germline assignment: CDR1 SGHRS and CDR2 YFSETQ. The CDR3 spans 15 residues. V was clipped by 1 base and J by 6 bases, with 16 bases between them. The CDR3 nucleotides are TGCGCCAGCAGCTTGTATGAGGATTTAAGATCTGAAGCTTTCTTT. Protein sequence: CASSLYEDLRSEAFF.